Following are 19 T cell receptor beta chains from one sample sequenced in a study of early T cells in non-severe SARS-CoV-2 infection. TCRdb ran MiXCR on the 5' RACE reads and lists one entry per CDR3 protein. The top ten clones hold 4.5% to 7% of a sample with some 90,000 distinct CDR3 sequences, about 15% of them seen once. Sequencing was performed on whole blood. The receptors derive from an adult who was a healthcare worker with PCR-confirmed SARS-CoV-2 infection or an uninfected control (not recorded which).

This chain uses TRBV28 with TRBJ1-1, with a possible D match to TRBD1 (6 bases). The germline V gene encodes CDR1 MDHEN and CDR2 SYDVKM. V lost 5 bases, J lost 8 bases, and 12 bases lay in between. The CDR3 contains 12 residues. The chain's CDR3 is CASSQWTEEAFF. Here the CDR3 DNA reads TGTGCCAGCAGTCAATGGACAGAAGAAGCTTTCTTT.

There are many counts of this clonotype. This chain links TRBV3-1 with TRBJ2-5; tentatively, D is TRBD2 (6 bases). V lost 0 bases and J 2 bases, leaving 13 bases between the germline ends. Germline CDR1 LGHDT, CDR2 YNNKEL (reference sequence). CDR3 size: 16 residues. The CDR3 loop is CASSQEVTRGQETQYF. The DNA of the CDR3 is TGTGCCAGCAGCCAAGAGGTTACGCGGGGACAAGAGACCCAGTACTTC.

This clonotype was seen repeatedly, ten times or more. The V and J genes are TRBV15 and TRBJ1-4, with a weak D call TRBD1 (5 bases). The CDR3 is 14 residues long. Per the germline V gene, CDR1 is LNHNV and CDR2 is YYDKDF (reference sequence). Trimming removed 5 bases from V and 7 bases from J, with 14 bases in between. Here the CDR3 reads CATSLRGGREKLFF. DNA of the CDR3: TGTGCCACCAGCCTCCGCGGGGGACGTGAAAAACTGTTTTTT.

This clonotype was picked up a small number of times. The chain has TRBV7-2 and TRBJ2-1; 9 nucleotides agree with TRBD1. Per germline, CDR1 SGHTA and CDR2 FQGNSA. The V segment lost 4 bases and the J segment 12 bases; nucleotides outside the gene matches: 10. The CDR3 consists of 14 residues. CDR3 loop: CASSSSGTGTGQFF. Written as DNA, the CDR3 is TGTGCCAGCAGCTCATCCGGGACAGGGACCGGGCAGTTCTTC.

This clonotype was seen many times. Here the CDR3 DNA reads TGTGCCAGCAGCTTGAGGGCTAGAGGTACAGAGACCCAGTACTTC. Its translation is CASSLRARGTETQYF. The rearrangement uses TRBV5-4 and TRBJ2-5, with D unresolved. The CDR3 consists of 15 residues. Between the trimmed V and J ends, which lost 1 base and 4 bases, there was a span of 14 bases. Germline V lookup: CDR1 SGHNT, CDR2 YYREEE (reference sequence).

The CDR3 DNA sequence: TGTGCCAGCAGGGGTTTAGATCAGCCCCAGCATTTT. It translates to CASRGLDQPQHF. This chain links TRBV28 with TRBJ1-5; D uncertain. CDR3 length equals 12 residues. Germline V gene sequence: CDR1 MDHEN, CDR2 SYDVKM. Deletions cut 6 bases from V and 5 bases from J, with 8 bases between.

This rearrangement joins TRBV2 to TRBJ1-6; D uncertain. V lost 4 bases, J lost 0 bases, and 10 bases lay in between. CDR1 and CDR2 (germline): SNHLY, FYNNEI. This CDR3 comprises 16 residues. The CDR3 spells CASSAERSSYNSPLHF. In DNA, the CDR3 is TGTGCCAGCAGTGCAGAGAGGAGCTCCTATAATTCACCCCTCCACTTT.

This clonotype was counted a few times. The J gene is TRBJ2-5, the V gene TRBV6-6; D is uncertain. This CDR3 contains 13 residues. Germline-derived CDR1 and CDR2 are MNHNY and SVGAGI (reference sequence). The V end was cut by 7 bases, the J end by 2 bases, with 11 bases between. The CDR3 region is CASMAVPQETQYF. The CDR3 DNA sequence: TGTGCCAGCATGGCCGTACCTCAAGAGACCCAGTACTTC.

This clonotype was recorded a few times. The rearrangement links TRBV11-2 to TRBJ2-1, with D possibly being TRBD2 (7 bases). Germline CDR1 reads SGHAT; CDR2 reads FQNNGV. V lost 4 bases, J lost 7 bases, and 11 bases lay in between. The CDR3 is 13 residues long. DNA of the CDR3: TGTGCCAGCAGCTCCGGGGGGCGAAATGAGCAGTTCTTC. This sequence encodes CASSSGGRNEQFF.

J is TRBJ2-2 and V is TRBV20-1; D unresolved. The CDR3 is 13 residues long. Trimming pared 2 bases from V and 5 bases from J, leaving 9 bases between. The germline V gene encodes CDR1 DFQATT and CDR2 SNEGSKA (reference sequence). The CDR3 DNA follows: TGCAGTGCTAGATCGCGATGGACCGGGGAGCTGTTTTTT. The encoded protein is CSARSRWTGELFF.

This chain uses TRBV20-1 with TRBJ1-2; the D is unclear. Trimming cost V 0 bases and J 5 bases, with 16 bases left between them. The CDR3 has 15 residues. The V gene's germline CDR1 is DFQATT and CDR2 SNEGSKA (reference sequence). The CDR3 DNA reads TGCAGTGCTAGAGATTTTACGGGGAGGAAGTATGGCTACACCTTC. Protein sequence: CSARDFTGRKYGYTF.

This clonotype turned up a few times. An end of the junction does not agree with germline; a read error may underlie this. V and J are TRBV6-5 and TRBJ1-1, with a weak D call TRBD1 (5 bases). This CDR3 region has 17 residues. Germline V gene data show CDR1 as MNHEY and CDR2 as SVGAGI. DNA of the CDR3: TGTGCCAGCAGTCCCAACCTACCGGGACCGCAGAACACTGAAGCCTTCTTT. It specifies CASSPNLPGPQNTEAFF.

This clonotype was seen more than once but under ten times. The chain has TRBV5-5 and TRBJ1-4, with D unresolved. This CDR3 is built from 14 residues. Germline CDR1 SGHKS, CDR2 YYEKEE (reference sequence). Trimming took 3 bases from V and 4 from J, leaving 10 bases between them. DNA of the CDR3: TGTGCCAGCAGCTGGGAGGGAGGTAATGAAAAACTGTTTTTT. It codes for CASSWEGGNEKLFF.

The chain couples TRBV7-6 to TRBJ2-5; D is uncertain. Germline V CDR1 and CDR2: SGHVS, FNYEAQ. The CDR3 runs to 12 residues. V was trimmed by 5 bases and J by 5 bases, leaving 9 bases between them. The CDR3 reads CASSRLFETQYF. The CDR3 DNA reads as TGTGCCAGCAGCCGCTTATTCGAGACCCAGTACTTC.

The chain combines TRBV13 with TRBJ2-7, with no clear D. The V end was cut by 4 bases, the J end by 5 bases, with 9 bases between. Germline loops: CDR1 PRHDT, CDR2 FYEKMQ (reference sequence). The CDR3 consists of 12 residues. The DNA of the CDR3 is TGTGCCAGCAGCTCCCGCGGCCACGAGCAGTACTTC. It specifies CASSSRGHEQYF.

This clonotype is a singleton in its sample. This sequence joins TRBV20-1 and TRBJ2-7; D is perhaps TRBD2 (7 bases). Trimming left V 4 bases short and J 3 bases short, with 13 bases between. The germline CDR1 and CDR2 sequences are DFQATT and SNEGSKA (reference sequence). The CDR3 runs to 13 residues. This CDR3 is CSAKGRGNYEQYF. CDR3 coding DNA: TGCAGTGCTAAGGGGAGGGGGAACTACGAGCAGTACTTC.

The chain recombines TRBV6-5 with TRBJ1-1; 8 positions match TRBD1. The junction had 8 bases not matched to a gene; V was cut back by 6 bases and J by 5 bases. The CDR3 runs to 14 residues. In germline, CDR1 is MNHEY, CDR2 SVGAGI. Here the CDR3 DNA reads TGTGCCAGCAGCGCCGACAGGGGATTAACTGAAGCTTTCTTT. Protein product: CASSADRGLTEAFF.

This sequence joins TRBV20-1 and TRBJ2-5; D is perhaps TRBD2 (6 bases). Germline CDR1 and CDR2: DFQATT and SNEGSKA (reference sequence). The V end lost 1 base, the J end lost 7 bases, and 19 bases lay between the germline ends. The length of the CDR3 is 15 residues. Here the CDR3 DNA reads TGCAGTGCTAGAGCCCTCAAACTAGCATTTGGGACCCAGTACTTC. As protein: CSARALKLAFGTQYF.

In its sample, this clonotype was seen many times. The CDR3: CASSLEGTGNNEQFF. CDR3 nucleotide sequence: TGCGCCAGCAGCTTGGAAGGGACAGGTAACAATGAGCAGTTCTTC. The rearrangement links TRBV5-1 to TRBJ2-1; 8 nucleotides match TRBD1. Germline CDR1 SGHRS, CDR2 YFSETQ. Germline trimming cut 0 bases from V and 5 bases from J; bases unmatched to any gene: 4. The CDR3 totals 15 residues.